A single T cell receptor (beta chain) is shown here with its context. What antigen it recognizes has not been identified. No much larger clonotype is one base removed from it; base qualities were not supplied. Each donor gave one peripheral blood draw, averaging roughly 100 mL, which was collected into heparinised tubes. A BD FACSAria II and a panel including CD45RO, CCR7, CD25, CD127, CD95 and CD27 were used to sort naive, central memory, regulatory and stem cell-like memory CD4+ T cells. All sorted populations exceeded 98% purity. PBMCs were separated immediately by Lymphoprep density gradient centrifugation and were stained directly, without being cultured. So that batch effects would be minimized, each experiment stained and sorted samples in pairs, pairing one healthy donor with one patient. This sample stems from a study of beta chain features in type 1 diabetes (dated 2018 in TCRdb). About the full investigation: Mean age, gender distribution, total cell number and subset yield did not differ between patients and healthy donors. Across all samples, fewer than 110,000,000 sorted cells were examined, and cell number per subset correlated strongly with RNA yield. Naive and central memory subsets were obtained from all 30 or so donors, but regulatory and stem cell-like memory subsets were isolated from only 8 patients and about eight healthy donors. The study compared TCRB repertoires of sorted circulating CD4+ T cell subsets between recently diagnosed type 1 diabetes patients and matched healthy donors. What the study reported, not specific to this receptor: Because the HLA sub-analyses included only small numbers of individuals, any influence of HLA type on TCRB rearrangement was left unresolved. Naive, central memory and regulatory TCRB repertoires appeared to be more alike among patients than among healthy donors. Patients with type 1 diabetes made fewer insertions and deleted more nucleotides at VDJ recombination sites, implying thymic rearrangement abnormalities. Sequencing cDNA rather than genomic DNA could over-represent highly expressing activated cells, although activation and CD3 levels did not differ between groups. A moderate but significant shortening of TCRB CDR3 length was observed in type 1 diabetes patients in all four CD4+ subsets. PCR may preferentially amplify shorter templates, but because patient and control samples were amplified and corrected together, any resulting skew would affect both groups equally.

The entire amount of isolated RNA was reverse transcribed using the High Capacity cDNA Reverse Transcription Kit, so the sequenced TCRB transcripts were expressed ones. Naive, central memory and regulatory T cell samples underwent deep immunoSEQ sequencing, averaging about 3.57 million total reads per sample. Sorted cells were lysed in RLT buffer and RNA was extracted with DNase-treated RNeasy Micro or Mini kits, depending on cell number. Each cell subset was processed on its own to prevent cross-contamination, while patient and healthy donor samples were processed together. The immunoSEQ multiplex PCR was used to amplify TCRB sequences from cDNA, generating 87-bp fragments that spanned the CDR3 region. Sequencing of the amplicons was performed on the Illumina HiSeq platform. As for the original processing: Synthetic template baselines were used to correct PCR bias computationally, reads within Hamming distance 2 were collapsed, and singletons that could not be merged were discarded. By aligning reads against IMGT, V, D and J genes, CDR3 length, and insertions or deletions at six rearrangement sites were assigned. Within each subset, clonotype counts were normalized to the number of sorted cells before true diversity and Gini coefficients were calculated with the tcR R package. The overlap coefficient, calculated on TCRB nucleotide sequences, was used to quantify repertoire sharing. Out-of-frame TCRB sequences from naive cells were analyzed to stand in for the pre-selection repertoire. Drawn from immuneACCESS, this table holds only the in-frame rearrangements with V and J called that TCRdb kept. Clones are partly lost; checked studies trace under half to an unresolved V gene and leave the rest unexplained. V, J and clone size are those of that table, while D and trimming were read from the DNA. A total of about 260,000 clones appear in this sample, around 21% of them only once. The top ten hold about 0.027% of the sample.

According to the germline V gene, CDR1 reads LGHNA and CDR2 reads YSLEER. After removal of 8 bases from V and 0 bases from J, the junction retains 2 bases not matched to a gene. Including cysteine and phenylalanine, the CDR3 has 13 amino acids. The DNA shown is the 39-base CDR3, in frame from base 1. The sample comprised naive CD4+ T cells from blood. The cell subset or site label of this sample denotes: true naive CD4+ T cells. The clonotype comes from a woman aged 40 to 50 with type 1 diabetes. The chain joins TRBV4-3 to TRBJ1-1; 8 central bases correspond to TRBD1. The nucleotide sequence reads as follows: TGCGCCAGCGGGGACAGGATGAACACTGAAGCTTTCTTT. Translated, this is CASGDRMNTEAFF.